This TCR beta chain was sequenced for a study of vaccination and CD4 T cells after COVID-19. The Oncomine TCR Beta short-read assay generated sequence data from the DNA of cultured CD4+ T cells. TCRdb itself ran the PCR reads through MiXCR, one entry per CDR3 protein. The sample gives 20,000 to 25,000 distinct CDR3 sequences, about 46% of which show up once; about 13% is in the top ten. The CDR3 is 16 amino acids. Germline CDR1 is LGHNA and CDR2 is YNFKEQ. Trimming pared 0 bases from V and 1 base from J, leaving 11 bases between. Points on this clonotype: Its antigen remains unknown.

Time point reported: late sampling 161 to 241 days after vaccination in a few convalescent patients. The treatment denotes: approximately 9-day PBMC culture with coronavirus spike peptide pools or control peptides (ViraFEST assay). The material was CD4+ T cells from blood, cultured in vitro, obtained about 7 months after SARS-CoV-2 vaccination. The chain recombines TRBV4-2 with TRBJ2-3, with unresolved D. This clonotype originated in a human donor who had recovered from COVID-19. CDR3 in amino acids: CASSQDPQWGTDTQYF. The CDR3 region has the DNA TGTGCCAGCAGCCAAGATCCCCAGTGGGGCACAGATACGCAGTATTTT.